This is a list of T cell receptor beta chains from one sample in a study of metastatic and nonmetastatic thyroid tumors. MiXCR was used by TCRdb to re-call the PCR reads. Of 35,000 to 45,000 clones in the sample, around 20% were seen once. Sequencing was carried out using blood. Receptors originate from a female donor with papillary thyroid cancer or a benign thyroid nodule (not recorded which). Some clones in this sample may be carry-over from other donors' samples. Both conserved end residues are part of each CDR3. The order of the fields is V gene, clone size, J gene, D gene, CDR3 protein, CDR3 DNA. The D gene is left open where the match is weak. Part of the rows lack a size; the others show once, few, many or a class for expanded clones.

TRBV6-1,-,TRBJ1-5,-,CASSRQVANQPHHF,TGTGCCAGCAGTCGACAGGTGGCCAATCAGCCCCATCATTTT
TRBV20-1,many,TRBJ1-1,-,CSATRETEAFF,TGCAGCGCAACACGGGAGACTGAAGCTTTCTTT
TRBV5-1,many,TRBJ1-2,-,CASSPTPEAPNYGYTF,TGCGCCAGCAGCCCCACACCAGAGGCCCCAAATTATGGCTACACCTTC
TRBV20-1,few,TRBJ2-3,TRBD1,CSARDRAGQGTDTQYF,TGCAGTGCTAGAGATCGGGCGGGACAGGGCACAGATACGCAGTATTTT
TRBV19,many,TRBJ1-1,-,CASKVATEAFF,TGTGCCAGTAAGGTGGCCACTGAAGCTTTCTTT
TRBV6-1,-,TRBJ2-1,-,CASSARGSGVQSEQFF,TGTGCCAGCAGTGCCCGGGGGTCGGGAGTGCAGAGTGAGCAGTTCTTC
TRBV5-1,-,TRBJ2-7,-,CASSSTGTIEYEQYF,TGCGCCAGCAGCTCCACCGGGACAATAGAATACGAGCAGTACTTC
TRBV12-5,many,TRBJ2-1,-,CASGLVLGPRASGDEQFF,TGTGCTAGTGGTTTGGTACTGGGCCCCAGGGCGTCGGGGGATGAGCAGTTCTTC
TRBV6-6,-,TRBJ2-5,-,CASSYDLSHVQTQYF,TGTGCCAGCAGTTACGATCTATCCCATGTCCAGACCCAGTACTTC
TRBV6-1,medium-sized,TRBJ1-2,-,CASSELRGNGYTF,TGTGCCAGCAGTGAACTGCGGGGGAACGGCTACACCTTC
TRBV2,few,TRBJ2-7,-,CAIGYEQYF,TGTGCCATTGGGTACGAGCAGTACTTC
TRBV5-1,many,TRBJ1-2,-,CASSLATDKGYTF,TGCGCCAGCAGCTTGGCCACGGATAAGGGCTACACCTTC
TRBV20-1,-,TRBJ2-7,-,CSAENLGGQYF,TGCAGTGCCGAAAACCTTGGGGGGCAGTACTTC
TRBV6-1,few,TRBJ2-7,TRBD1,CASSTRGQGNVKQYF,TGTGCCAGCAGTACGCGGGGACAGGGCAATGTCAAGCAGTACTTC
TRBV12-5,many,TRBJ1-5,-,CASAPGQPREPQHF,TGTGCTAGTGCTCCCGGGCAGCCAAGGGAGCCCCAGCATTTT
TRBV9,-,TRBJ1-2,-,CASSARVGYGYTF,TGTGCCAGCAGCGCGAGGGTGGGCTATGGCTACACCTTC
TRBV4-1,many,TRBJ2-7,TRBD1,CASSQGRGPYEQYF,TGCGCCAGCAGCCAAGGAAGGGGGCCTTACGAGCAGTACTTC
TRBV20-1,-,TRBJ2-7,-,CSARAHGTGGDEQYF,TGCAGTGCTAGAGCCCACGGGACGGGGGGCGACGAGCAGTACTTC
TRBV4-1,many,TRBJ2-7,-,CASSQATTLAKSYEQYF,TGCGCCAGCAGCCAAGCTACGACTCTAGCGAAATCCTACGAGCAGTACTTC
TRBV11-2,-,TRBJ1-1,-,CASSLDRAGWNTEAFF,TGTGCCAGCAGCTTAGATAGGGCAGGCTGGAACACTGAAGCTTTCTTT
TRBV20-1,many,TRBJ2-1,-,CSAATGNNEQFF,TGCAGTGCTGCTACAGGGAACAATGAGCAGTTCTTC
TRBV6-4,-,TRBJ2-1,-,CASSDSKGVDEQFF,TGTGCCAGCAGTGACTCGAAAGGGGTCGATGAGCAGTTCTTC
TRBV27,few,TRBJ1-5,-,CASSSGRGVQPQHF,TGTGCCAGCAGTTCAGGGCGGGGAGTGCAGCCCCAGCATTTT
TRBV12-3/TRBV12-4,many,TRBJ2-7,TRBD2,CASSGAGLGTSGYEQYF,TGTGCCAGCAGTGGGGCGGGCCTCGGGACTAGCGGGTACGAGCAGTACTTC
TRBV6-1,-,TRBJ2-7,-,CAGSTGIVYEQYF,TGTGCCGGCAGTACAGGGATAGTCTACGAGCAGTACTTC
TRBV20-1,-,TRBJ2-1,-,CSTRRGSADDEQFF,TGCAGTACTAGGAGGGGGTCAGCGGATGATGAGCAGTTCTTC
TRBV6-1,medium-sized,TRBJ2-7,TRBD2,CASSGLAGGSEQYF,TGTGCCAGCAGTGGACTAGCGGGAGGGTCCGAGCAGTACTTC